This T cell receptor beta chain was retrieved from a study of shared clonotypes between healthy human individuals. The table came from immunoSEQ multiplex PCR; TCRdb's copy has only in-frame clones and leaves some out. The table lists a few million clones, approximately 92% of them singletons. Sequenced material: naive CD4+ T cells sorted from blood. Subset noted: CD45RA+ positively selected. This clonotype was obtained from a man aged 18-30 years in good health.

The CDR3 spells CASSLSMGLSLGETQYF. As DNA, the CDR3 is TGTGCCAGCAGCTTAAGTATGGGCCTTTCCTTGGGCGAGACCCAGTACTTC. The chain uses TRBV7-9 and TRBJ2-5; D is unclear. From germline, CDR1 is SEHNR and CDR2 FQNEAQ (reference sequence). CDR3 size: 17 residues. V lost 2 bases, J lost 5 bases, and 21 bases lay in between.